The sequence of this TCR beta chain was determined in a study of T-cell reconstitution after alpha-beta-depleted transplantation in children. Overall study results and limits: About two months after transplant, alpha-beta T cells reportedly came from several hundred expanded graft clones. By one year post-transplant, T-cell counts and diversity largely arose from T cells that were newly produced. The origin of high day-60 TCRbeta diversity in some patients lay in surviving recipient T cells and thymic progenitors.

TCRbeta library preparation incorporated unique molecular identifiers. TCRdb independently ran MiXCR on the PCR reads; one entry per CDR3 protein. Of about 610,000 distinct CDR3 sequences listed, over 25% are singletons. The germline V and J ends were trimmed by 3 bases and 4 bases, with 10 bases remaining between them. Germline V gene lookup returns CDR1 ENHRY and CDR2 SYGVKD. CDR3 length: 14 residues. As concerns this clonotype: No antigen is known for it.

The source of this sequence is a boy younger than two with Wiskott-Aldrich syndrome, due to receive a stem cell transplant. Sequencing used PBMCs, obtained before TCRalphabeta/CD19-depleted stem cell transplant. The chain carries TRBV10-3 and TRBJ1-5; D unclear. This CDR3 reads CAISDVSLNQPQHF. Written as DNA, the CDR3 is TGTGCCATCAGTGATGTCAGCTTAAATCAGCCCCAGCATTTT.